Given below is one T cell receptor (beta chain) in context. A read error may produce the germline difference seen at one junction end. The sample is drawn from a study of blood T cell repertoires in COVID-19. Background on the study: Acute-phase and convalescent COVID-19 samples originated in the United States, Italy and Spain. PBMCs, B-cell-depleted T cells, or T cells were the source of the cDNA or gDNA that made up the material.

The germline gives CDR1 SSHAT, CDR2 FNYEAQ (reference sequence). CDR3 length: 16 amino acids. Original handling: Reference gene primers were amplified, and this amplification served to estimate nucleated cell counts. Sequencing was performed with immunoSEQ multiplex PCR; in TCRdb, only in-frame clones are kept and a portion is missing. The DNA was the basis for D and trimming; V, J and clone size are from that table. The table shows approximately 250,000 clones, with approximately 86% occurring only once. This TCR derives from a woman aged 55-70 years who had recovered from COVID-19. The specimen sequenced was peripheral blood. J is TRBJ2-1 and V is TRBV7-7; D perhaps matches TRBD2 (5 bases). CDR3 DNA: TGTGCTAGCAGACCTACCCTAGCATCCGGCCAAGGGGAGCAGTTCTTC. Protein: CASRPTLASGQGEQFF.